This entry features one T cell receptor beta chain sequence. The antigen is not known. The data are from a study of T cell responses to AZD1222 COVID-19 vaccine. Assay used: immunoSEQ multiplex PCR; TCRdb lists only in-frame clones, some missing. The sample consists of roughly 170,000 clones, 94% of them appearing once. Study conclusions and caveats: Most donors were white British and more were female, and clonal diversity was possibly underestimated.

The germline V gene encodes CDR1 GTSNPN and CDR2 SVGIG (reference sequence). The V end was cut by 1 base, the J end by 11 bases, with 17 bases between. This CDR3 is built from 13 residues. The sample in question was peripheral blood, obtained 28 days after the second AZD1222 dose. V is TRBV30 and J is TRBJ1-1; the D gene is possibly TRBD1 (5 bases). This clonotype was sampled from an adult who received the AZD1222 COVID-19 vaccine. In DNA, the CDR3 is TGTGCCTGGAGTGGGATGGGACGAGACTGGGCTTTCTTT. Encoded protein: CAWSGMGRDWAFF. The entire variable domain, with the rest obtained from reference TRBV30 and TRBJ1-1, is as follows: SQTIHQWPATLVQPVGSPLSLECTVEGTSNPNLYWYRQAAGRGLQLLFYSVGIGQISSEVPQNLSASRPQDRQFILSSKKLLLSDSGFYLCAWSGMGRDWAFFGQGTRLTVV.